This T cell receptor beta chain stems from a study of cytomegalovirus exposure and HLA in healthy donors. This PCR relied on a set of 60 Vbeta primers and 13 Jbeta primers. Here immunoSEQ multiplex PCR was the method, and the copy in TCRdb shows in-frame clones only, minus some. Of around 170,000 clones in the sample, approximately 73% were seen once. This clone has just one count. What it recognizes is unknown. The CDR3 loop spans 15 amino acids. The trim removed 1 base at V and 6 bases at J, leaving 6 bases unmatched. Germline V lookup: CDR1 LGHNA, CDR2 YSLEER. Study-level results: In an earlier analysis, about 87% or about 30%: the productive usage of most TCR beta V segments.

This TCR derives from a woman in her thirties in good health and CMV-seropositive. The source material was PBMCs. This chain links TRBV4-3 with TRBJ2-1; 7 positions match TRBD2. For the CDR3, the DNA is TGCGCCAGCAGCCAAGGCTCTAGCGGATCCAATGAGCAGTTCTTC. The encoded protein is CASSQGSSGSNEQFF.